The clone carrying this T cell receptor beta chain appeared many times. What it recognizes is unknown. Germline assignment: CDR1 SEHNR and CDR2 FQNEAQ (reference sequence). Trimming took off 2 bases at V and 1 base at J, with 15 bases between the two ends. CDR3 length: 16 amino acids. One entry per CDR3 protein, called by TCRdb with MiXCR from the reads. The table lists about 920,000 distinct CDR3 sequences, approximately 31% of them singletons. The sample is drawn from a study of T cell repertoires in cytomegalovirus infection. Across the study: Researchers turned to recently identified HLA-C-restricted CMV epitopes as well as well-studied HLA-B-restricted ones. Indications of both CMV infection and matching HLA type were provided by public TCR beta signatures. General study points: In two of eight donors, the top clonotype was HLA-C-restricted CMV-specific.

The J gene is TRBJ2-7, the V gene TRBV7-9; no definite D call. Sequences were derived from cultured CD8+ T cells from PBMCs, sampled from culture after CMV antigen stimulation. The TCR sequence derives from a human donor in good health (CMV status not recorded). Some clones in this sample may be carry-over from other donors' samples. The CDR3 DNA sequence: TGTGCCAGCAGCTTATCTAGGGTGAAGCCTTCCTACGAGCAGTACTTC. It specifies CASSLSRVKPSYEQYF.